The T cell receptor (beta chain) described here comes from a study of naive and memory T cell subsets. Two oligonucleotides, mixed equimolar, formed the beta constant-region primer covering TRBC1 and TRBC2. From the UMI-ligation and nested PCR reads, TCRdb called clonotypes with MiXCR, one entry per CDR3 protein. The sample lists 75,000 to 85,000 distinct CDR3 sequences, under 15% seen once, with approximately 0.94% in the top ten. Germline V gene data show CDR1 as ENHRY and CDR2 as SYGVKD. V lost 4 bases to trimming and J lost 4 bases; unmatched junction nucleotides: 11. The CDR3 has 17 amino acids. The study's findings and limits: No ground truth validated the naive and memory repertoire findings. Over 90% of naive TCR sequences appeared only once after error correction, unlike memory subsets. In CD4 and CD8 cells, diversity dropped from naive through EMRA.

With respect to this clonotype: As yet, its antigen is unknown.

Material: central memory CD4+ T cells from blood. This sequence was found in a human donor in good health. J is TRBJ2-4 and V is TRBV10-3; 9 bases match TRBD2. This chain's CDR3 is CAISGNPETSGKNIQYF. CDR3 nucleotides: TGTGCCATCAGTGGGAATCCGGAGACTAGCGGTAAAAACATTCAGTACTTC.